This T cell receptor beta chain was obtained from a study of T cells in localized non-small cell lung cancer. Germline CDR1 MNHNS, CDR2 SASEGT. This CDR3 is built from 14 residues. V was clipped by 6 bases and J by 9 bases, with 15 bases between them. Notes on this clone: Its antigen remains unidentified.

Study outcomes and limitations: Across samples, adjacent lung featured a median roughly 50 of the top 100 tumor clones. A raised T cell density in blood coincided with lengthier overall survival. Uninvolved adjacent lung had higher T cell clonality than tumor and all other tissues.

TCRdb keeps only in-frame clones here, not all; method: immunoSEQ multiplex PCR. The sample includes roughly 35,000 clones, about 90% of them seen just once. Sequencing was performed on peripheral blood, taken before any cancer treatment. The J gene is TRBJ1-6, the V gene TRBV6-1; D remains ambiguous. The clonotype was recovered from a female donor older than 55 with stage I lung adenocarcinoma. Here the CDR3 reads CASSPALSGSPLHF. CDR3 nucleotide sequence: TGTGCCAGCAGCCCCGCCCTAAGTGGTTCACCCCTCCACTTT.